The clone carrying this T cell receptor (beta chain) was recorded at least ten times. PCR was performed a second time for about 6 to 12 cycles using a sample-barcoded 5' primer and a J-beta primer mix. TCRdb redid the calling of the 5' RACE reads with MiXCR, one entry per CDR3 protein. The sample shows around 850,000 distinct CDR3 sequences, roughly 35% of them seen only once. This sample stems from a study of blood T cells in healthy people across ages. Germline V gives CDR1 SGHNT, CDR2 YENEEA. V was shortened by 6 bases and J by 5 bases, with 15 bases between the two germline ends. This CDR3 is 14 amino acids long. PBMCs numbering at least 6 million were isolated per sample.

V gene TRBV11-3 combines with J gene TRBJ2-3; tentatively, D is TRBD2 (5 bases). The sequence was obtained from a man between 18 and 29 years old in good health. The material sequenced was blood. CDR3 region: CASRDSIMGDTQYF. DNA for the CDR3: TGTGCCAGCAGGGACTCCATCATGGGAGATACGCAGTATTTT.